Presented here are 13 T cell receptor beta chains from one specimen sequenced in a study of OX40 agonist ivuxolimab in advanced cancers. Only in-frame clones appear in the TCRdb table, and some are missing; sequencing was by immunoSEQ multiplex PCR. The sample records around 26,000 clones, roughly three quarters being singletons. Specimen: CD4+ or CD8+ T cells sorted from blood, collected in a trial of the OX40 agonist ivuxolimab. All receptors derive from an adult with an advanced solid tumor such as melanoma, head and neck, liver or kidney cancer.

The V and J genes are TRBV11-2 and TRBJ2-7; D call uncertain. The V end lost 1 base, the J end lost 3 bases, and 10 bases lay between the germline ends. The CDR3 has 14 amino acids. Germline lookup yields CDR1 SGHAT and CDR2 FQNNGV. CDR3 DNA: TGTGCCAGCAGCTTAGGTGCATATGGCTACGAGCAGTACTTC. Residues: CASSLGAYGYEQYF.

This chain joins TRBV6-5 and TRBJ1-4, with D unresolved. Trimming took 5 bases from V and 8 from J, leaving 15 bases between them. Germline assignment: CDR1 MNHEY and CDR2 SVGAGI. This CDR3 is built from 14 residues. CDR3 sequence: CASSPPGGYEKLFF. The CDR3 DNA is TGTGCCAGCAGTCCACCGGGAGGGTACGAAAAACTGTTTTTT.

This chain connects TRBV5-1 to TRBJ1-2, with TRBD1 as a possible D gene (5 bases). V was pared by 4 bases and J by 6 bases, with 13 bases between. Germline V gene lookup returns CDR1 SGHRS and CDR2 YFSETQ. CDR3 length equals 13 residues. The CDR3 loop is CASSLGRRNGYTF. As DNA, the CDR3 is TGCGCCAGCAGCCTGGGACGGAGGAATGGCTACACCTTC.

This clone was observed a few times. The chain recombines TRBV11-2 with TRBJ1-6, with D unresolved. Trimming took off 3 bases at V and 8 bases at J, with 14 bases between the two ends. CDR1 SGHAT and CDR2 FQNNGV come from the germline V gene. The CDR3 is 15 residues long. The CDR3 region is CASSLETVLYSPLHF. CDR3 bases: TGTGCCAGCAGCTTGGAAACAGTGTTGTATTCACCCCTCCACTTT.

This clone was seen a single time. V and J are TRBV5-1 and TRBJ1-5; 7 nucleotides align to TRBD1. J lost 7 bases, V lost 0 bases, and 7 bases had no gene match. Germline V gene data show CDR1 as SGHRS and CDR2 as YFSETQ. The CDR3 runs to 15 residues. CDR3 in amino acids: CASSLGTSDRQPQHF. The CDR3 DNA reads TGCGCCAGCAGCTTGGGGACTTCGGACAGGCAGCCCCAGCATTTT.

The chain uses TRBV2 and TRBJ2-5, with D perhaps matching TRBD1 (6 bases). CDR3 length: 14 amino acids. Between the trimmed V and J ends, which lost 7 bases and 0 bases, there was a span of 12 bases. Germline lookup yields CDR1 SNHLY and CDR2 FYNNEI. The CDR3 coding sequence is TGTGCCAGCATCCCGGACAGAAACCAAGAGACCCAGTACTTC. This translates into CASIPDRNQETQYF.

The rearrangement uses TRBV30 and TRBJ1-3; 9 nucleotides match TRBD1. The germline V gene encodes CDR1 GTSNPN and CDR2 SVGIG (reference sequence). V dropped 1 base and J dropped 5; count of bases not matched to a gene: 21. This CDR3 has 20 residues. The CDR3 nucleotides are TGTGCCTGGAGTGACTACCGGGGGGGCGGGACAGGGATTGAGAGAAACACCATATATTTT. Protein product: CAWSDYRGGGTGIERNTIYF.

The chain links TRBV18 to TRBJ2-5, with 7 bases lining up with TRBD1. The end of the DNA aligns better with TRBJ2-7, so the J call may be wrong. Germline V gives CDR1 KGHSH, CDR2 LQKENI. The CDR3 is 13 residues long. CDR3 sequence (DNA): TGTGCCAGCCGAGACAGGGTCCCCTACGAGCAGTACTTC. Translated, it gives CASRDRVPYEQYF.

The chain links TRBV11-2 to TRBJ2-3; no clear D. Per germline, CDR1 SGHAT and CDR2 FQNNGV. V was shortened by 1 base and J by 2 bases, with 10 bases between the two germline ends. The CDR3 is 15 residues long. As DNA, the CDR3 is TGTGCCAGCAGCTTAGTTTGGCACTCCACAGATACGCAGTATTTT. Translation: CASSLVWHSTDTQYF.

V usage is TRBV5-1 and J usage is TRBJ2-3, with D perhaps matching TRBD1 (6 bases). Germline CDR1 reads SGHRS; CDR2 reads YFSETQ. The CDR3 covers 15 residues. Trimming shortened V by 1 base and J by 1 base, and 10 bases separated the two germline ends. The CDR3 reads CASSLRQVRTDTQYF. The CDR3 nucleotides are TGCGCCAGCAGCTTGCGACAGGTGCGCACAGATACGCAGTATTTT.

The chain joins TRBV9 to TRBJ1-6; D gene ambiguous. V shed 0 bases and J shed 6 bases, with 7 bases lying between them. CDR1 SGDLS and CDR2 YYNGEE come from the germline V gene. The CDR3 has 14 amino acids. CDR3 DNA sequence: TGTGCCAGCAGCGTAGTCGGGGTTAATTCACCCCTCCACTTT. Amino acids: CASSVVGVNSPLHF.

This clone was counted between two and nine times. The chain recombines TRBV28 with TRBJ2-5; D gene uncertain. The CDR3 extends over 14 amino acids. Trimming pared 2 bases from V and 2 bases from J, leaving 9 bases between. Germline V gives CDR1 MDHEN, CDR2 SYDVKM. In DNA, the CDR3 is TGTGCCAGCAGTTTACAAGGTCTTCAAGAGACCCAGTACTTC. This codes for CASSLQGLQETQYF. The full variable domain, in which reference TRBV28 and TRBJ2-5 provide the parts outside the CDR3, is DVKVTQSSRYLVKRTGEKVFLECVQDMDHENMFWYRQDPGLGLRLIYFSYDVKMKEKGDIPEGYSVSREKKERFSLILESASTNQTSMYLCASSLQGLQETQYFGPGTRLLVL.

This CDR3 is CASSMVGVGYTF. CDR3 nucleotides: TGTGCCAGTAGTATGGTAGGGGTTGGCTACACCTTC. The chain joins TRBV19 to TRBJ1-2, with D possibly TRBD1 on 5 matching bases. Germline V lookup: CDR1 LNHDA, CDR2 SQIVND (reference sequence). This CDR3 has 12 amino acids. V was shortened by 3 bases and J by 7 bases, with 9 bases between the two germline ends.